This TCR beta chain was recorded in a study of blood T cell repertoires in COVID-19. Sequenced by immunoSEQ multiplex PCR; TCRdb stores in-frame clones only, minus some. The sample holds about 20,000 clones, roughly 86% seen once. This CDR3 spans 17 amino acids. CDR1 is SGHAT and CDR2 is FQNNGV in the germline V gene. With 1 base clipped from V and 6 bases from J, the junction kept 11 bases outside the gene matches. Input material: peripheral blood. The origin of this receptor is a human donor in a cohort sampled during active COVID-19. The gene calls are TRBV11-2 and TRBJ2-4, with 8 bases fitting TRBD2. CDR3 sequence (DNA): TGTGCCAGCAGCTTAGTTCCAGCGGGGGCAACGGGAAACATTCAGTACTTC. Protein product: CASSLVPAGATGNIQYF.